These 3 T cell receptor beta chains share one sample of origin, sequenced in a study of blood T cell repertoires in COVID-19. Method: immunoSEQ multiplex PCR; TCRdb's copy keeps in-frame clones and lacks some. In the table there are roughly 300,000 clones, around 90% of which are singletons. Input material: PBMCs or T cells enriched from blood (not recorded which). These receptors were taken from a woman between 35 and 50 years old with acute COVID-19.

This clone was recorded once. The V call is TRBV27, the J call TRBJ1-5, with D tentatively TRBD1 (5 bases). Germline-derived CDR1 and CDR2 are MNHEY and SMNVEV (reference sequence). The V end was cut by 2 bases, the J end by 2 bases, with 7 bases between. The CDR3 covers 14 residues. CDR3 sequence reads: CASSLQGGNQPQHF. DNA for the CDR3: TGTGCCAGCAGTTTACAAGGGGGCAATCAGCCCCAGCATTTT.

The DNA of the CDR3 is TGTGCCAGCACCATATCTCCGGGGTCCTATAATTCACCCCTCCACTTT. It translates to CASTISPGSYNSPLHF. The gene calls are TRBV28 and TRBJ1-6; the D is unclear. V was cut by 7 bases and J by 1 base, with 14 bases left in between. Per germline, CDR1 MDHEN and CDR2 SYDVKM. This CDR3 comprises 16 residues.

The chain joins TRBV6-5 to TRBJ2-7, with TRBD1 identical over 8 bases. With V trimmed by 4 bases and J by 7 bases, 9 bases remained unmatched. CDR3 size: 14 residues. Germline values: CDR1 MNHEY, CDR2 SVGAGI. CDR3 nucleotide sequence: TGTGCCAGCAGTTCGGACAGGGTGAAAGGGGAGCAGTACTTC. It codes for CASSSDRVKGEQYF.